These T cell receptor beta chains were read from a single sample in a study of OX40 agonist ivuxolimab in advanced cancers. Sequencing was performed with immunoSEQ multiplex PCR; in TCRdb, only in-frame clones are kept and a portion is missing. Counted here are around 94,000 clones, 91% occurring once; the ten biggest clones make up about 0.73%. The starting material was CD4+ or CD8+ T cells sorted from blood, obtained in a trial of the OX40 agonist ivuxolimab. These receptors originate from an adult with an advanced solid tumor such as melanoma, head and neck, liver or kidney cancer. Both conserved end residues are trimmed from each CDR3.

V gene	J gene	CDR3 protein
TRBV6-1	TRBJ2-3	ASSQGGGSTDTQY
TRBV6-5	TRBJ2-7	ASSYSGGGGQDEQY
TRBV11-2	TRBJ2-5	ASSLAGGPGTQY
TRBV30	TRBJ2-7	AWTGSSYEQY
TRBV9	TRBJ1-1	ASSVFIEENTEAF
TRBV7-9	TRBJ1-1	ASSLSWDRAKNTEAF
TRBV13	TRBJ1-3	ASSSYGNTIY
TRBV9	TRBJ1-1	ASSVVPENTEAF
TRBV7-9	TRBJ1-6	ASSLDRGGNSPLH
TRBV5-1	TRBJ2-1	ASSALAGTLDEQF
TRBV10-1	TRBJ2-7	ASWGGFGYEQY
TRBV11-3	TRBJ1-1	ASSLGQGGTEAF
TRBV5-1	TRBJ1-2	ASSFGRGQLYT